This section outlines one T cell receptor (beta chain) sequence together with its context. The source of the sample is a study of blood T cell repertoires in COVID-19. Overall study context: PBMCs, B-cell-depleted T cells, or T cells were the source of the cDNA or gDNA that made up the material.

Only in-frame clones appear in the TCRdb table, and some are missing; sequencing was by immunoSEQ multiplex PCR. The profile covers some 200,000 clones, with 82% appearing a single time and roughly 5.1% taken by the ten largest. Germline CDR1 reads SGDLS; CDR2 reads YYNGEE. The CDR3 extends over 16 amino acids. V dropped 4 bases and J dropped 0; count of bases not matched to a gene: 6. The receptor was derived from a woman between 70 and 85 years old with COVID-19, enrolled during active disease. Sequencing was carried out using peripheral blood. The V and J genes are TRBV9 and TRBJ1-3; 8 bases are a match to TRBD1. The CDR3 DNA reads TGTGCCAGCAGCTTCAGGACAGGGAACTCTGGAAACACCATATATTTT. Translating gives CASSFRTGNSGNTIYF.